This T cell receptor (beta chain) was recovered during a study of blood T cell repertoires in COVID-19. Study context: Sites across the United States, Italy and Spain contributed samples from acute and convalescent COVID-19. The cDNA or gDNA used as material had been derived from T cells, B-cell-depleted T cells, or PBMCs.

Repertoires were generated with immunoSEQ multiplex PCR, while TCRdb's copy carries only in-frame clones and drops some. The sample has about 270,000 clones; 88% are singletons. This clone was counted only a few times. Trimming cost V 5 bases and J 5 bases, with 18 bases left between them. This CDR3 region has 15 residues. Per germline, CDR1 SGHVS and CDR2 FQNEAQ. Assignments of participants to cohorts depended upon their own reported clinical history. The TCR sequence derives from a woman aged 45-59 years who had recovered from COVID-19. This chain links TRBV7-8 with TRBJ1-2; possibly TRBD1 for D (5 bases). The sequencing sample was made of PBMCs or T cells enriched from blood (not recorded which). The chain's CDR3 is CASSPRFQGRYGYTF. The CDR3 DNA reads TGTGCCAGCAGCCCAAGATTCCAGGGAAGGTATGGCTACACCTTC. Full variable domain (remainder filled in from reference TRBV7-8 and TRBJ1-2): GAGVSQSPRYKVAKRGQDVALRCDPISGHVSLFWYQQALGQGPEFLTYFQNEAQLDKSGLPSDRFFAERPEGSVSTLKIQRTQQEDSAVYLCASSPRFQGRYGYTFGSGTRLTVV.